This T cell receptor (beta chain) was found in a study of OX40 agonist ivuxolimab in advanced cancers. Study-wide results and caveats: Expanded peripheral T cell antigen specificity was not determined.

The CDR3 has 13 residues. CDR1 is MDHEN, CDR2 SYDVKM, per germline. Measured with immunoSEQ multiplex PCR; TCRdb has only the in-frame clones, and not every one. The sample lists about 83,000 clones, around 90% occurring once. For this clone: Its antigen is unidentified.

The gene calls are TRBV28 and TRBJ2-7; D might be TRBD1 or TRBD2, each matching 7 bases. This sequence was found in an adult with an advanced solid tumor such as melanoma, head and neck, liver or kidney cancer. The input for sequencing was CD4+ or CD8+ T cells sorted from blood, taken in a trial of the OX40 agonist ivuxolimab. In DNA, the CDR3 is TGTGCATCAGGGGGAGGGAGCTCCTACGAGCAGTACTTC. This encodes CASGGGSSYEQYF. The whole variable domain, remainder taken from reference TRBV28 and TRBJ2-7, is DVKVTQSSRYLVKRTGEKVFLECVQDMDHENMFWYRQDPGLGLRLIYFSYDVKMKEKGDIPEGYSVSREKKERFSLILESASTNQTSMYLCASGGGSSYEQYFGPGTRLTVT.